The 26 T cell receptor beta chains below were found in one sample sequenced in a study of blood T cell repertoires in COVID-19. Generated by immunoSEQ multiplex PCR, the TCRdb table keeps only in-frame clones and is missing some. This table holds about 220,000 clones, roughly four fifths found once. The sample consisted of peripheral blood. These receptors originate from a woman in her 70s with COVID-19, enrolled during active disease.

The CDR3 loop reads CASSFPGQETQYF. CDR3 DNA sequence: TGCGCCAGCAGCTTTCCGGGACAAGAGACCCAGTACTTC. The rearrangement uses TRBV5-1 and TRBJ2-5, with D possibly matching TRBD2 (5 bases). V lost 2 bases to trimming and J lost 2 bases, with 7 bases between them. This CDR3 has 13 amino acids. CDR1 SGHRS and CDR2 YFSETQ come from the germline V gene.

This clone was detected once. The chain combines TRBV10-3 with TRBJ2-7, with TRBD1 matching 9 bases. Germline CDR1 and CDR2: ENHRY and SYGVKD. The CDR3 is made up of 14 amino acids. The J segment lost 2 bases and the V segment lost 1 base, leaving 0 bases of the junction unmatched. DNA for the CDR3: TGTGCCATCAGTGAGTGGACAGGGGCCTACGAGCAGTACTTC. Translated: CAISEWTGAYEQYF.

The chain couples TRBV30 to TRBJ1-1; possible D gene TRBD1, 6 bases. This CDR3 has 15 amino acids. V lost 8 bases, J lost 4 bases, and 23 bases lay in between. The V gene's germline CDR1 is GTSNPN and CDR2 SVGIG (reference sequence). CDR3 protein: CAGVRGSRVVTEAFF. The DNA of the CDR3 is TGTGCCGGGGTCAGGGGCTCCCGGGTAGTCACTGAAGCTTTCTTT.

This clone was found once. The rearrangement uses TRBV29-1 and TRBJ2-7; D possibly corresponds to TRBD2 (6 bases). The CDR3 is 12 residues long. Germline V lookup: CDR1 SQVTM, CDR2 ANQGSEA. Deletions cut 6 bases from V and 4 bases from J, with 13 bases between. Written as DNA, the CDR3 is TGCAGCGTATCCTCAGGAGGGTACGAGCAGTACTTC. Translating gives CSVSSGGYEQYF.

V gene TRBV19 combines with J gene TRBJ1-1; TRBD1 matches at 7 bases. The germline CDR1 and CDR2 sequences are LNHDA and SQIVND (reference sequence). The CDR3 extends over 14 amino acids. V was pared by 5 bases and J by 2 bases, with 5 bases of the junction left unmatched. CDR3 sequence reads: CASSERGRNTEAFF. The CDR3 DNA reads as TGTGCCAGTAGTGAAAGGGGGCGCAACACTGAAGCTTTCTTT.

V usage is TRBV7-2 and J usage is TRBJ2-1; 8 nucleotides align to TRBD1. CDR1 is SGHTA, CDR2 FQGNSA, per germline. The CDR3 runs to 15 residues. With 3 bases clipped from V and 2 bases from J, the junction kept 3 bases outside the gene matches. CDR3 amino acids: CASSLAGGTYNEQFF. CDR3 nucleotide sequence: TGTGCCAGCAGCTTGGCAGGGGGCACCTACAATGAGCAGTTCTTC.

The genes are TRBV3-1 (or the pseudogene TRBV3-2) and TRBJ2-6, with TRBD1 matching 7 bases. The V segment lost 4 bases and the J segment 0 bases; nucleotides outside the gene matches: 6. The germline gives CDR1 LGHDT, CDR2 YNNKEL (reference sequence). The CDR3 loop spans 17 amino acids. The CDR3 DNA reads TGTGCCAGCAGCCCGGGACAGCCTATCTCTGGGGCCAACGTCCTGACTTTC. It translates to CASSPGQPISGANVLTF.

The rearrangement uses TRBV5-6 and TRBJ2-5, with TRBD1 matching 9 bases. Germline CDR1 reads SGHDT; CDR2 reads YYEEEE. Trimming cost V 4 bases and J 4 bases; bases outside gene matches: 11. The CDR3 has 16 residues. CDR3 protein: CASSRNGQGFPETQYF. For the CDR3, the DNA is TGTGCCAGCAGCAGGAACGGACAGGGGTTCCCAGAGACCCAGTACTTC.

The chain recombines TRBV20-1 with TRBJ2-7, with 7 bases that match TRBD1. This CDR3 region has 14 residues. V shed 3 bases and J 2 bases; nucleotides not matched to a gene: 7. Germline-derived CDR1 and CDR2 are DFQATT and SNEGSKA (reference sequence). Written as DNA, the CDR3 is TGCAGTGCTAGTATTCCCGGGACAGCCTACGAGCAGTACTTC. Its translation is CSASIPGTAYEQYF.

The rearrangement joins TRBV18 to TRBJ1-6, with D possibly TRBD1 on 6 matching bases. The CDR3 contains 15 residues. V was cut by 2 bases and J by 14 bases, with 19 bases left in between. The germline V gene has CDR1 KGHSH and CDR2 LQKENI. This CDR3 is CASSPTGQGKGALHF. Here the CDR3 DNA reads TGTGCCAGCTCACCAACGGGACAAGGAAAGGGTGCCCTCCACTTT.

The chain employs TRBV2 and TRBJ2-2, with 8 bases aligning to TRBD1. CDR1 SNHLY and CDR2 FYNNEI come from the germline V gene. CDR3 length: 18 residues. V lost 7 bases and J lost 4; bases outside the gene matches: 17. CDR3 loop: CASKVRTGRSSSTGELFF. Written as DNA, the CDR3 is TGTGCCAGCAAAGTTCGGACAGGGAGGAGTAGTAGCACCGGGGAGCTGTTTTTT. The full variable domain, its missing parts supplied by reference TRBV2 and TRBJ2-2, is EPEVTQTPSHQVTQMGQEVILRCVPISNHLYFYWYRQILGQKVEFLVSFYNNEISEKSEIFDDQFSVERPDGSNFTLKIRSTKLEDSAMYFCASKVRTGRSSSTGELFFGEGSRLTVL.

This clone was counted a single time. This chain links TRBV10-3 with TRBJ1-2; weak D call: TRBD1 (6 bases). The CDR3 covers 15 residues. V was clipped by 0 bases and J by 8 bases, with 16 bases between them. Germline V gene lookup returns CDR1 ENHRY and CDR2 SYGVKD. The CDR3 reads CAISESGGELGGYTF. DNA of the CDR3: TGTGCCATCAGTGAGTCAGGGGGTGAGTTAGGAGGCTACACCTTC.

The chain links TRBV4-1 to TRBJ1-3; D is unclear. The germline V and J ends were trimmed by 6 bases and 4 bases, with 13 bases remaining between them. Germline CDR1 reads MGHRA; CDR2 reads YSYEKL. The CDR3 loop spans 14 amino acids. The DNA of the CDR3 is TGCGCCAGCAGAAGCGGCGGGTTAGGAAACACCATATATTTT. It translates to CASRSGGLGNTIYF.

CDR3 region: CASSLGQTNTEAFF. The DNA of the CDR3 is TGTGCCAGTAGTCTGGGGCAGACGAACACTGAAGCTTTCTTT. The chain uses TRBV19 and TRBJ1-1; maybe TRBD1 (5 bases). Trimming removed 5 bases at V and 1 base at J, with 11 bases between. In germline, CDR1 is LNHDA, CDR2 SQIVND (reference sequence). This CDR3 is 14 amino acids long.

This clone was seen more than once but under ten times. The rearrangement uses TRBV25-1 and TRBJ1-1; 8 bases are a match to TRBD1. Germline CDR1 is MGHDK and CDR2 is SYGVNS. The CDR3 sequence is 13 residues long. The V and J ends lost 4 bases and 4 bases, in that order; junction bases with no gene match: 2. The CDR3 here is CASSAGTGTEAFF. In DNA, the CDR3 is TGTGCCAGCAGTGCCGGGACAGGCACTGAAGCTTTCTTT.

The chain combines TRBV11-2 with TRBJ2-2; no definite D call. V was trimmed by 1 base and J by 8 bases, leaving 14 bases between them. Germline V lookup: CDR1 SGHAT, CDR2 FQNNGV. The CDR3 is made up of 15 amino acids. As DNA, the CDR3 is TGTGCCAGCAGCTTAGGGAGCGCCGAGGTGGGGGAGCTGTTTTTT. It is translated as CASSLGSAEVGELFF.

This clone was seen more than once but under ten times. CDR3 in amino acids: CASFLRGLNTEAFF. The CDR3 coding sequence is TGTGCCAGCTTTCTCAGGGGACTGAACACTGAAGCTTTCTTT. This rearrangement joins TRBV28 to TRBJ1-1; TRBD1 is a possible D gene (6 bases). CDR1 is MDHEN and CDR2 is SYDVKM in the germline V gene. V lost 8 bases, J lost 0 bases, and 13 bases lay in between. The CDR3 spans 14 residues.

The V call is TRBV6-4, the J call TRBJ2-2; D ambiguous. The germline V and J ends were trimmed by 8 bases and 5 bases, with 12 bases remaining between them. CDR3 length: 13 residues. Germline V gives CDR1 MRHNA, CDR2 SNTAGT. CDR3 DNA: TGTGCCAGCCCGTTCCTGAGGACCGGGGAGCTGTTTTTT. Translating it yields CASPFLRTGELFF.

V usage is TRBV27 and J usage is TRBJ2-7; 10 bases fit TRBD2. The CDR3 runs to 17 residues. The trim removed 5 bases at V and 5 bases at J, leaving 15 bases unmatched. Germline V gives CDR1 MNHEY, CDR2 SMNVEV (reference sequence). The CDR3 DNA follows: TGTGCCAGCAGTCCCCTAGCGGGAGTTAATCTTGCCAACGAGCAGTACTTC. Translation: CASSPLAGVNLANEQYF.

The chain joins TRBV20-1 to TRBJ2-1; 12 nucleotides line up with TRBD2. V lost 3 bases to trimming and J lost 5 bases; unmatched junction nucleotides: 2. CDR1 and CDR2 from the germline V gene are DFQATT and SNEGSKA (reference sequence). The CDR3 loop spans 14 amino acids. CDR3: CSASGLAGHNEQFF. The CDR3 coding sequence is TGCAGTGCTAGTGGACTAGCGGGGCACAATGAGCAGTTCTTC.

The CDR3 is CASSWTGTEAFF. The DNA for the CDR3 is TGTGCCAGCAGTTGGACAGGCACTGAAGCTTTCTTT. V and J are TRBV12-3 or TRBV12-4 and TRBJ1-1; 7 bases agree with TRBD1. With V trimmed by 4 bases and J by 4 bases, 0 bases remained unmatched. This CDR3 region has 12 residues.

The CDR3, as DNA: TGTGCCAGCAGCTTAGTGGGACATAGGAACACTGAAGCTTTCTTT. Translating gives CASSLVGHRNTEAFF. The chain recombines TRBV7-8 with TRBJ1-1; D might be TRBD1 (6 bases). Germline CDR1 and CDR2: SGHVS and FQNEAQ. V was shortened by 1 base and J by 1 base, with 10 bases between the two germline ends. The CDR3 extends over 15 amino acids.

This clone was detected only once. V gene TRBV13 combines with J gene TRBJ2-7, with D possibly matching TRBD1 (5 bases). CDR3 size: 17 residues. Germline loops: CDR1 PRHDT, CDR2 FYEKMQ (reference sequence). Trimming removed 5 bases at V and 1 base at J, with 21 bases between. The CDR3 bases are TGTGCCAGCAGCACTCGCACAACAGGCCTTCGGTCCTACGAGCAGTACTTC. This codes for CASSTRTTGLRSYEQYF.

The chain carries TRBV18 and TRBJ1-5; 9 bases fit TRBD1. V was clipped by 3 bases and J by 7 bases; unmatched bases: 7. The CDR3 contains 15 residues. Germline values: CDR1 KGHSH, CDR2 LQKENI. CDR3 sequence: CASSPRDRGDQPQHF. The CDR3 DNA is TGTGCCAGCTCACCTCGTGACAGGGGGGACCAGCCCCAGCATTTT.

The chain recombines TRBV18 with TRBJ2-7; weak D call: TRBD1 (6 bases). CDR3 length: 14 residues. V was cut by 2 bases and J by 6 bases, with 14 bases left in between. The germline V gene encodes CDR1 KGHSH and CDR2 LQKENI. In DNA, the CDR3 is TGTGCCAGCTCACCAAGCACAGGGTTGGCCGAGCAGTACTTC. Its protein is CASSPSTGLAEQYF.

The CDR3 coding sequence is TGTGCCAGCAGTGAAGTGGGAGCGGGAGGGCCCCTCTATTTT. Protein sequence: CASSEVGAGGPLYF. This sequence joins TRBV6-1 and TRBJ2-3; 10 bases are shared with TRBD2. V lost 1 base to trimming and J lost 15 bases; unmatched junction nucleotides: 10. This CDR3 is 14 amino acids long. Germline V gene lookup returns CDR1 MNHNS and CDR2 SASEGT.